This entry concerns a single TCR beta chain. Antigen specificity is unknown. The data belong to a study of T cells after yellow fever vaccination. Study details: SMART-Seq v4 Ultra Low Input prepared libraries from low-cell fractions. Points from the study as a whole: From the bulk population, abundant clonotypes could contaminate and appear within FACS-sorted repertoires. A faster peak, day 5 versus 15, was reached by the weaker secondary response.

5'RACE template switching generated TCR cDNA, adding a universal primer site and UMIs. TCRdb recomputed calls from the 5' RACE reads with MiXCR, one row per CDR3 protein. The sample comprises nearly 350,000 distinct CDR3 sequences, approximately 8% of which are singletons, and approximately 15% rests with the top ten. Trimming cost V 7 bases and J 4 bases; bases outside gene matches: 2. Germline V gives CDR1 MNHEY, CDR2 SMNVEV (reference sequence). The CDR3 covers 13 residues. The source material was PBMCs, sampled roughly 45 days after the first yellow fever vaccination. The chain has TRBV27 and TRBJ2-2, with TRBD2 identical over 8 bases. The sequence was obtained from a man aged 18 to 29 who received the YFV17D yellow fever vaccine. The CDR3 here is CASTSGGTGELFF. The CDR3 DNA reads TGTGCCAGCACCAGCGGGGGCACCGGGGAGCTGTTTTTT.